This T cell receptor (beta chain) was retrieved from a study of T cells in Graves' hyperthyroidism and ophthalmopathy. Whole-study results and caveats: Researchers found most expanded thyroid clonotypes above 0.001 in blood as well.

Regions amplified from RNA transcripts were the TCR beta CDR3 regions. With the HTBI primer set, the TCR CDR3 went through a first round of RT-PCR. One entry per CDR3 protein results from TCRdb running MiXCR on the multiplex PCR reads. The sample includes over 700,000 distinct CDR3 sequences, over 35% seen only once; the top ten take over 8%. Germline CDR1 reads LNHDA; CDR2 reads SQIVND (reference sequence). The length of the CDR3 is 13 residues. V was pared by 1 base and J by 7 bases, with 10 bases between. The study excluded patients with uncontrolled infection, other autoimmune disease, pregnancy or lactation. At least ten counts were recorded for this clonotype. Its antigen is unidentified.

The chain combines TRBV19 with TRBJ1-2; unclear D gene. The sequenced sample was blood. This clonotype originated in a young man with Graves' hyperthyroidism. CDR3 nucleotides: TGTGCCAGTAGTATAGCCCAGGACGGTGGCTACACCTTC. Protein: CASSIAQDGGYTF.